The sample holds a few counts of the clone carrying this TCR beta chain. Antigen unknown. Trimming took off 2 bases at V and 3 bases at J, with 14 bases between the two ends. Germline V CDR1 and CDR2: SGHVS, FQNEAQ. The CDR3 spans 15 residues. The data stem from a study of T-cell memory formation after mild COVID-19. Study results and caveats: Day 15 to 85 contracting clones showed balanced CD4/CD8; later expanders leaned CD4+.

5'RACE with constant-segment primers built TCRalpha and TCRbeta cDNA libraries with UMIs. TCRdb processed the 5' RACE reads anew with MiXCR; each CDR3 protein has one entry. The data hold about 350,000 distinct CDR3 sequences, with around 15% observed a single time. The source material was PBMCs or a T cell subset sorted from them (not recorded which). The TCR comes from a man between 18 and 35 years old who had mild COVID-19 (a few samples of this study predate the infection). Cell type and time point are not known. The chain joins TRBV7-8 to TRBJ2-7, with D maybe TRBD1 (5 bases). In DNA form, the CDR3 reads TGTGCCAGCAGCTTACTCCCAGGGATCTTCTACGAGCAGTACGTC. The encoded protein is CASSLLPGIFYEQYV.